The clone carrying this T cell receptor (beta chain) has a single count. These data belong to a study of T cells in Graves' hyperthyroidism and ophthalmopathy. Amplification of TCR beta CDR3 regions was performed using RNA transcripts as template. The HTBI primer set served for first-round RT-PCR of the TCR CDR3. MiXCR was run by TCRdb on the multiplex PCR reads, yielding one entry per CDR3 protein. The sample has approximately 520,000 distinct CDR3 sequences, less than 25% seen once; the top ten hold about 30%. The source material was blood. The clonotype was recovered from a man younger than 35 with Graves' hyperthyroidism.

The CDR3 coding sequence is TGTGCCAGCAGTTCCGCTGGGACAGGGATTCCCTACGAGCAGTACTTC. Residues: CASSSAGTGIPYEQYF. J is TRBJ2-7 and V is TRBV28; 9 bases agree with TRBD1. This CDR3 is 16 amino acids long. Germline V lookup: CDR1 MDHEN, CDR2 SYDVKM. V lost 4 bases, J lost 2 bases, and 9 bases stayed unmatched.